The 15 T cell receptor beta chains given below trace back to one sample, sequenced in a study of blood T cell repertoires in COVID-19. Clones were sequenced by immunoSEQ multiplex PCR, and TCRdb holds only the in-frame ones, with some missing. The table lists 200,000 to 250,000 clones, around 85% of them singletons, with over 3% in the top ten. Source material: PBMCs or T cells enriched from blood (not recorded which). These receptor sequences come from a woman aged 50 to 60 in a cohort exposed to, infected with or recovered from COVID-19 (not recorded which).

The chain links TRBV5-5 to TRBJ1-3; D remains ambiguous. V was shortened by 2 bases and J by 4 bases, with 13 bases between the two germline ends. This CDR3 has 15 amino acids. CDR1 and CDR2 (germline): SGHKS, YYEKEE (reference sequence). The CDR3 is CASSFQATAGNTIYF. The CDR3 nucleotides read TGTGCCAGCAGCTTTCAGGCTACGGCGGGAAACACCATATATTTT.

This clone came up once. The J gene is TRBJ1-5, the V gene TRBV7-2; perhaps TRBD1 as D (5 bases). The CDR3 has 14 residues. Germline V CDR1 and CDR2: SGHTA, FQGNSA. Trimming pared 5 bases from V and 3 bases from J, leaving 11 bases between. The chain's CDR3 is CASSPDTNNQPQHF. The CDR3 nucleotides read TGTGCCAGCAGCCCGGACACAAACAATCAGCCCCAGCATTTT.

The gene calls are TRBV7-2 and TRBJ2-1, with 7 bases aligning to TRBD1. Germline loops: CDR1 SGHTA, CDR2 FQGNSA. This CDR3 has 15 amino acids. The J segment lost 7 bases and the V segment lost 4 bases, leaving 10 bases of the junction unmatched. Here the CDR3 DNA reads TGTGCCAGCAGCTCCGGGACAGTCTGGTCTAATGAGCAGTTCTTC. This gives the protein CASSSGTVWSNEQFF.

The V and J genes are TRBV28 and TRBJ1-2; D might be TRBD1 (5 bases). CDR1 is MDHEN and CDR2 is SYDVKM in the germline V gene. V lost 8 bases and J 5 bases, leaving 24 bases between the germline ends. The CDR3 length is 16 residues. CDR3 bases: TGTGCCAGCTCCCCCGGAGGGGAGAATATCGTTTATGGCTACACCTTC. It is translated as CASSPGGENIVYGYTF.

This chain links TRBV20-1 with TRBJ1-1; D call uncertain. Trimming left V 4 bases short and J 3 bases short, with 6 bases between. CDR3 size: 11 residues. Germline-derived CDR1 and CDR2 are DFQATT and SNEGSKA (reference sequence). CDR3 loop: CSAIHYTEAFF. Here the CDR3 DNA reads TGCAGTGCTATCCATTACACTGAAGCTTTCTTT.

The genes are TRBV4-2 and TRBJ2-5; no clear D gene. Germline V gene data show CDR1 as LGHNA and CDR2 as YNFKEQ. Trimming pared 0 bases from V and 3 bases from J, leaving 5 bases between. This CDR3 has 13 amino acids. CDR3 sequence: CASSQDRKETQYF. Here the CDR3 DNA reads TGTGCCAGCAGCCAAGACAGAAAAGAGACCCAGTACTTC.

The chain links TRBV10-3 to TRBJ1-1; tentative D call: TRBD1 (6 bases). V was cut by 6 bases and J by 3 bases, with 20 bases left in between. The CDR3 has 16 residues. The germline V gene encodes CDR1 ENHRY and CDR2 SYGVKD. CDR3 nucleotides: TGTGCCATCAGCAAACCTCCCGGGACAATGTACACTGAAGCTTTCTTT. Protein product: CAISKPPGTMYTEAFF.

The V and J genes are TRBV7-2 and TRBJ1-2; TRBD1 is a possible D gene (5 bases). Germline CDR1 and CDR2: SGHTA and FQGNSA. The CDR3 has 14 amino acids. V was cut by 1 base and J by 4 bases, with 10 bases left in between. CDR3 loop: CASSLGDRFYGYTF. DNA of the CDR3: TGTGCCAGCAGCTTAGGAGACAGATTCTATGGCTACACCTTC.

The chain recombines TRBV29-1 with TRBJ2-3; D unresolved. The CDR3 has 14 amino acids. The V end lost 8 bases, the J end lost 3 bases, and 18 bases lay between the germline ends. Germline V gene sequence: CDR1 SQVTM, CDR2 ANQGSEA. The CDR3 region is CSPLYCVRTDTQYF. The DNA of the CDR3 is TGCAGCCCACTTTACTGTGTGAGGACAGATACGCAGTATTTT.

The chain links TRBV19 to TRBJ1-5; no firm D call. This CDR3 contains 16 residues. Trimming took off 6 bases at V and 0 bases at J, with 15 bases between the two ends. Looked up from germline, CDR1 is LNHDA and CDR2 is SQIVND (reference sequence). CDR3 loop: CASRPLGGYSNQPQHF. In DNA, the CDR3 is TGTGCCAGTAGACCTCTGGGAGGATATAGCAATCAGCCCCAGCATTTT.

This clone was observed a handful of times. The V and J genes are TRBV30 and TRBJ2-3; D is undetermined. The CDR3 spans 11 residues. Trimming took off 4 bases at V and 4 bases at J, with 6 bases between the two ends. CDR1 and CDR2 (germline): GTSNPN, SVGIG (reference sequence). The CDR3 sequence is CAWTPADTQYF. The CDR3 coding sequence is TGTGCCTGGACCCCGGCAGATACGCAGTATTTT. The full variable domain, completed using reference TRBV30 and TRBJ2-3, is SQTIHQWPATLVQPVGSPLSLECTVEGTSNPNLYWYRQAAGRGLQLLFYSVGIGQISSEVPQNLSASRPQDRQFILSSKKLLLSDSGFYLCAWTPADTQYFGPGTRLTVL.

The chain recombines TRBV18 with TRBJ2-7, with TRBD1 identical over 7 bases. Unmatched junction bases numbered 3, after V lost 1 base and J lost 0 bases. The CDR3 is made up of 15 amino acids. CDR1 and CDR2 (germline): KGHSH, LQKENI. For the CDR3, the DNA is TGTGCCAGCTCACCACGGACAGGAAGCTCCTACGAGCAGTACTTC. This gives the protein CASSPRTGSSYEQYF.

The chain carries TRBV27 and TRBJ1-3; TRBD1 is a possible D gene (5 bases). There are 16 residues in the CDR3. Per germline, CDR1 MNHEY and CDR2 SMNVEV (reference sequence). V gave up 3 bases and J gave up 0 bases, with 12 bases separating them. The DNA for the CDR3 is TGTGCCAGCAGTTTGAAGGGGTCCCCCTCTGGAAACACCATATATTTT. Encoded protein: CASSLKGSPSGNTIYF.

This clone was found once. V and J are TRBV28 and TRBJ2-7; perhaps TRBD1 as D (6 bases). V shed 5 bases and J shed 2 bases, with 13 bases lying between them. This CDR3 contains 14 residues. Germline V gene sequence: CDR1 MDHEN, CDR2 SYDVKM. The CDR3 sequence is CASSLRTVPYEQYF. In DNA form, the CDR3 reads TGTGCCAGCAGTCTCCGGACAGTCCCCTACGAGCAGTACTTC.

This CDR3 reads CASSLEAGGSYEQYF. The CDR3 nucleotides read TGCGCCAGCAGCTTGGAGGCAGGGGGCTCCTACGAGCAGTACTTC. The V gene is TRBV5-1, the J gene TRBJ2-7; 7 nucleotides agree with TRBD1. The germline CDR1 and CDR2 sequences are SGHRS and YFSETQ. V trimming: 0 bases; J trimming: 0 bases; junction bases outside the gene matches: 3. CDR3 length equals 15 residues.